The clone carrying this TCR beta chain was recorded many times. Among ophthalmopathy patients, the Clinical Activity Score reached at least 3, the NOSPECS grade reached at least 4, and duration remained under 3 months. Pregnant or lactating patients were excluded, as were those with uncontrolled infection or other autoimmune disease. Amplified TCR beta CDR3 regions came from RNA transcripts. The HTBI primer set served for first-round RT-PCR of the TCR CDR3. TCRdb reanalysed the multiplex PCR reads using MiXCR and keeps one entry per CDR3 protein. The sample contains more than 500,000 distinct CDR3 sequences, 15% to 20% of which appear only once. This record belongs to a study of T cells in Graves' hyperthyroidism and ophthalmopathy. This clonotype was obtained from a woman in her 30s with Graves' ophthalmopathy. The material sequenced was blood.

The DNA for the CDR3 is TGTGCCAGCAGTTGGGACAGGGGGCACACTGAAGCTTTCTTT. Translating it yields CASSWDRGHTEAFF. The chain couples TRBV12-3 or TRBV12-4 to TRBJ1-1; 12 positions agree with TRBD1. This CDR3 is built from 14 residues. The J segment lost 3 bases and the V segment lost 4 bases, leaving 0 bases of the junction unmatched.